What follows are 27 T cell receptor beta chains derived from one specimen sequenced in a study of cytomegalovirus exposure and HLA in healthy donors. Sequenced by immunoSEQ multiplex PCR; TCRdb stores in-frame clones only, minus some. Among about 190,000 clones, approximately 83% were seen once, and the ten largest hold roughly 2.8%. Material for sequencing was PBMCs. The receptors derive from a woman aged 18-30 years in good health and CMV-seropositive.

V gene TRBV7-8 combines with J gene TRBJ1-3; D is unclear. Germline loops: CDR1 SGHVS, CDR2 FQNEAQ. Trimming took 2 bases from V and 4 from J, leaving 6 bases between them. The CDR3 has 13 residues. The CDR3 sequence: CASSLSGGNTIYF. Here the CDR3 DNA reads TGTGCCAGCAGCTTATCGGGGGGAAACACCATATATTTT.

The rearrangement links TRBV2 to TRBJ2-5; 9 bases align to TRBD1. V shed 6 bases and J 7 bases; nucleotides not matched to a gene: 6. The germline gives CDR1 SNHLY, CDR2 FYNNEI. CDR3 size: 13 residues. The CDR3 coding sequence is TGTGCCAGCAGAACAGGGGGCGACGGGACCCAGTACTTC. Its protein product is CASRTGGDGTQYF.

The gene calls are TRBV11-2 and TRBJ1-2, with 7 bases that match TRBD1. Trimming cost V 3 bases and J 8 bases; bases outside gene matches: 6. CDR1 and CDR2 (germline): SGHAT, FQNNGV. The CDR3 extends over 13 amino acids. The CDR3 reads CASSFGTADGYTF. The CDR3 DNA reads TGTGCCAGCAGCTTCGGGACAGCCGACGGCTACACCTTC. The full variable domain, completed using reference TRBV11-2 and TRBJ1-2, is EAGVAQSPRYKIIEKRQSVAFWCNPISGHATLYWYQQILGQGPKLLIQFQNNGVVDDSQLPKDRFSAERLKGVDSTLKIQPAKLEDSAVYLCASSFGTADGYTFGSGTRLTVV.

The rearrangement joins TRBV6-1 to TRBJ1-1; no definite D call. Per the germline V gene, CDR1 is MNHNS and CDR2 is SASEGT. Trimming stripped 3 bases from V and 1 base from J, with 6 bases between. The CDR3 extends over 13 amino acids. The CDR3 nucleotides read TGTGCCAGCAGTGAGGCCTCGAACACTGAAGCTTTCTTT. This encodes CASSEASNTEAFF.

The chain couples TRBV6-6 to TRBJ1-1; a weak D match, TRBD1 (6 bases). Trimming took off 11 bases at V and 6 bases at J, with 19 bases between the two ends. The CDR3 consists of 13 residues. CDR1 is MNHNY, CDR2 SVGAGI, per germline (reference sequence). The CDR3, as DNA: TGTGCCGTATCCGGGGGGCGCGGGGCTGAAGCTTTCTTT. It translates to CAVSGGRGAEAFF.

V and J are TRBV2 and TRBJ2-7, with D perhaps TRBD2 (5 bases). Germline CDR1 and CDR2: SNHLY and FYNNEI. The CDR3 covers 12 residues. Trimming removed 8 bases from V and 2 bases from J, with 10 bases in between. The DNA of the CDR3 is TGTGCCAGCTCCGGGGAAACCTACGAGCAGTACTTC. It yields the protein CASSGETYEQYF. The complete variable domain, with remaining parts taken from reference TRBV2 and TRBJ2-7, reads EPEVTQTPSHQVTQMGQEVILRCVPISNHLYFYWYRQILGQKVEFLVSFYNNEISEKSEIFDDQFSVERPDGSNFTLKIRSTKLEDSAMYFCASSGETYEQYFGPGTRLTVT.

This chain links TRBV6-5 with TRBJ2-7; 8 nucleotides align to TRBD1. The CDR3 runs 15 residues. CDR1 and CDR2 (germline): MNHEY, SVGAGI. The V and J ends lost 6 bases and 4 bases, in that order; junction bases with no gene match: 11. CDR3 residues: CASRPVDRGVYEQYF. For the CDR3, the DNA is TGTGCCAGCAGACCCGTCGACAGGGGAGTGTACGAGCAGTACTTC.

The chain uses TRBV4-2 and TRBJ2-2; a possible D gene is TRBD2 (5 bases). Germline-derived CDR1 and CDR2 are LGHNA and YNFKEQ. This CDR3 has 15 residues. V lost 4 bases and J lost 1, with 10 bases in between. CDR3 sequence (DNA): TGTGCCAGCAGCCCGGAGGCGCAGAACACCGGGGAGCTGTTTTTT. It specifies CASSPEAQNTGELFF.

This clone was recorded a few times. The chain uses TRBV15 and TRBJ2-7; the match to TRBD1 covers 7 bases. The CDR3 consists of 14 residues. Unmatched junction bases numbered 1, after V lost 0 bases and J lost 2 bases. In germline, CDR1 is LNHNV, CDR2 YYDKDF (reference sequence). Written as DNA, the CDR3 is TGTGCCACCAGCAGAGATACAGGGGCCTACGAGCAGTACTTC. Its translation: CATSRDTGAYEQYF.

In this sample, this clone turned up a few times. The rearrangement uses TRBV2 and TRBJ1-2, with 7 bases aligning to TRBD1. Losses at the gene ends were 6 bases for V and 4 bases for J; bases not matched to a gene: 8. Germline V CDR1 and CDR2: SNHLY, FYNNEI. This CDR3 is built from 14 residues. The CDR3 here is CASRGGQPPYGYTF. CDR3 DNA sequence: TGTGCCAGCAGGGGGGGACAGCCCCCCTATGGCTACACCTTC.

This chain uses TRBV11-2 with TRBJ2-5; perhaps TRBD2 as D (6 bases). Germline V lookup: CDR1 SGHAT, CDR2 FQNNGV. V lost 10 bases, J lost 1 base, and 16 bases lay in between. The CDR3 totals 14 residues. The CDR3 loop reads CATRRGSGQETQYF. CDR3 nucleotide sequence: TGTGCCACCCGCCGGGGGTCGGGCCAAGAGACCCAGTACTTC.

V gene TRBV18 combines with J gene TRBJ2-3; D is unclear. V lost 4 bases and J lost 0, with 11 bases in between. There are 15 residues in the CDR3. Germline V gene sequence: CDR1 KGHSH, CDR2 LQKENI. The CDR3 DNA reads as TGTGCCAGCTCACTGACGGAGATTAGCACAGATACGCAGTATTTT. The encoded protein is CASSLTEISTDTQYF.

The V call is TRBV11-2, the J call TRBJ2-3; TRBD2 matches 7 bases. Trimming took 3 bases from V and 3 from J; bases not matched to a gene: 3. The CDR3 runs 14 residues. Germline assignment: CDR1 SGHAT and CDR2 FQNNGV. The CDR3 bases are TGTGCCAGCAGCTTTGGGGGGGGTACAGATACGCAGTATTTT. It yields the protein CASSFGGGTDTQYF.

This chain links TRBV6-1 with TRBJ2-5, with D possibly matching TRBD1 (6 bases). The length of the CDR3 is 15 residues. Germline CDR1 and CDR2: MNHNS and SASEGT. Trimming took off 0 bases at V and 4 bases at J, with 12 bases between the two ends. The DNA for the CDR3 is TGTGCCAGCAGTGAAGCGCAGGGGATCATAGAGACCCAGTACTTC. Its protein is CASSEAQGIIETQYF.

This clone was detected a few times. This chain uses TRBV15 with TRBJ1-5, with D uncertain. CDR3 size: 16 residues. V shed 0 bases and J shed 5 bases, with 14 bases lying between them. Germline CDR1 and CDR2: LNHNV and YYDKDF (reference sequence). Here the CDR3 reads CATSRDLGIRDQPQHF. The CDR3 coding sequence is TGTGCCACCAGCAGAGATCTCGGGATTCGGGATCAGCCCCAGCATTTT.

V and J are TRBV27 and TRBJ1-5; 11 bases match TRBD1. The CDR3 runs to 15 residues. Trimming removed 2 bases from V and 6 bases from J; junction bases left unmatched: 3. In germline, CDR1 is MNHEY, CDR2 SMNVEV (reference sequence). CDR3 coding DNA: TGTGCCAGCAGTTTAGGGACAGGGGGAGGTCAGCCCCAGCATTTT. Amino acids: CASSLGTGGGQPQHF.

The chain combines TRBV4-3 with TRBJ1-4, with TRBD1 identical over 7 bases. Germline loops: CDR1 LGHNA, CDR2 YSLEER. J was trimmed by 3 bases and V by 1 base; bases with no gene match: 5. There are 16 residues in the CDR3. Written as DNA, the CDR3 is TGCGCCAGCAGCCAAGCTCCGGGACAGTCTAATGAAAAACTGTTTTTT. Protein: CASSQAPGQSNEKLFF.

V gene TRBV29-1 combines with J gene TRBJ1-2, with D perhaps matching TRBD1 (6 bases). V was shortened by 8 bases and J by 4 bases, with 17 bases between the two germline ends. The V gene's germline CDR1 is SQVTM and CDR2 ANQGSEA. This CDR3 is built from 13 residues. The DNA of the CDR3 is TGCAGCACCTTTGGGGGCAGCCTCTATGGCTACACCTTC. Amino acids: CSTFGGSLYGYTF.

The chain is built from TRBV7-6 and TRBJ2-5; D gene unclear. This CDR3 spans 15 amino acids. CDR1 is SGHVS, CDR2 FNYEAQ, per germline. V was clipped by 1 base and J by 4 bases, with 13 bases between them. The CDR3 spells CASSLGIPKRETQYF. The CDR3 nucleotides are TGTGCCAGCAGCTTAGGAATCCCAAAGAGAGAGACCCAGTACTTC.

The chain has TRBV9 and TRBJ1-4; D perhaps matches TRBD1 (6 bases). CDR1 and CDR2 (germline): SGDLS, YYNGEE. This CDR3 has 17 amino acids. V was shortened by 3 bases and J by 0 bases, with 15 bases between the two germline ends. The CDR3 sequence is CASSEAQGVATNEKLFF. The DNA of the CDR3 is TGTGCCAGCAGCGAAGCACAGGGAGTTGCAACTAATGAAAAACTGTTTTTT. Variable domain in full (rest from reference TRBV9 and TRBJ1-4): DSGVTQTPKHLITATGQRVTLRCSPRSGDLSVYWYQQSLDQGLQFLIQYYNGEERAKGNILERFSAQQFPDLHSELNLSSLELGDSALYFCASSEAQGVATNEKLFFGSGTQLSVL.

This clone showed up just a few times. V is TRBV7-2 and J is TRBJ2-7; 9 bases are a match to TRBD2. The germline V gene has CDR1 SGHTA and CDR2 FQGNSA. The CDR3 contains 12 residues. V dropped 5 bases and J dropped 11; count of bases not matched to a gene: 7. The CDR3, as DNA: TGTGCCAGCAGCGCCCCGACTAGCGGAAAGTACTTC. Its protein product is CASSAPTSGKYF.

The chain couples TRBV7-8 to TRBJ1-1; D perhaps matches TRBD1 (5 bases). V lost 2 bases and J 3 bases, leaving 10 bases between the germline ends. Germline values: CDR1 SGHVS, CDR2 FQNEAQ. The length of the CDR3 is 14 residues. The CDR3 DNA follows: TGTGCCAGCAGCTTAAGGGGAAGGGACACTGAAGCTTTCTTT. Translation: CASSLRGRDTEAFF. The full variable domain, in which reference TRBV7-8 and TRBJ1-1 provide the parts outside the CDR3, is GAGVSQSPRYKVAKRGQDVALRCDPISGHVSLFWYQQALGQGPEFLTYFQNEAQLDKSGLPSDRFFAERPEGSVSTLKIQRTQQEDSAVYLCASSLRGRDTEAFFGQGTRLTVV.

The rearrangement joins TRBV7-3 to TRBJ1-5, with 7 bases aligning to TRBD1. The germline V gene has CDR1 SGHTA and CDR2 FQGTGA. The CDR3 length is 15 residues. With V trimmed by 10 bases and J by 1 base, 10 bases remained unmatched. CDR3 sequence: CAITETGNSNQPQHF. The CDR3 nucleotides are TGTGCCATCACCGAGACAGGGAACAGCAATCAGCCCCAGCATTTT.

Only a few counts were recorded for this clone. V usage is TRBV7-9 and J usage is TRBJ1-6; 12 bases match TRBD1. The V and J ends lost 5 bases and 8 bases, in that order; junction bases with no gene match: 4. The germline gives CDR1 SEHNR, CDR2 FQNEAQ (reference sequence). This CDR3 has 15 residues. The CDR3 loop reads CASSLGTGGDSPLHF. CDR3 nucleotides: TGTGCCAGCAGCCTTGGGACAGGGGGCGATTCACCCCTCCACTTT.

The rearrangement uses TRBV18 and TRBJ2-1; 9 bases fit TRBD2. CDR3 length: 15 residues. The V and J ends lost 1 base and 8 bases, in that order; junction bases with no gene match: 6. Germline V gene sequence: CDR1 KGHSH, CDR2 LQKENI. The CDR3 coding sequence is TGTGCCAGCTCACCACAAGCGGGGGGCGGGCATGAGCAGTTCTTC. Translation: CASSPQAGGGHEQFF.

The chain is built from TRBV6-5 and TRBJ1-2; no reliable D call. CDR3 size: 14 residues. Trimming removed 5 bases from V and 8 bases from J, with 18 bases in between. The germline CDR1 and CDR2 sequences are MNHEY and SVGAGI. CDR3 sequence (DNA): TGTGCCAGCAGTAGGACTCAACTGGCGAGGGGCTACACCTTC. Protein sequence: CASSRTQLARGYTF.

V gene TRBV7-9 combines with J gene TRBJ2-3; D not certain. Germline V gene lookup returns CDR1 SEHNR and CDR2 FQNEAQ (reference sequence). There are 15 residues in the CDR3. Trimming pared 2 bases from V and 2 bases from J, leaving 11 bases between. The CDR3, as DNA: TGTGCCAGCAGCTTAAGTGATGGGCTCACAGATACGCAGTATTTT. This translates into CASSLSDGLTDTQYF.